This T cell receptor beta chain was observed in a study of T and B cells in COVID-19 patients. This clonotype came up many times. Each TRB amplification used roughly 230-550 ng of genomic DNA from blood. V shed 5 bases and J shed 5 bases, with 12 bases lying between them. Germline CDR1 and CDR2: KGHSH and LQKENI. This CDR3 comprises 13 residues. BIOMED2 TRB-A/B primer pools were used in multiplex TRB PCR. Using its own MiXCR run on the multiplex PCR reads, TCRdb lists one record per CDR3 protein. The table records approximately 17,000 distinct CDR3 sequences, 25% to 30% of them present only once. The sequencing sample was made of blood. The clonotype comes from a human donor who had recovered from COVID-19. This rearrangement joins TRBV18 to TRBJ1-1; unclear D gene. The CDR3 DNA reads TGTGCCAGCTCAGGAGTAGGCGGTACTGAAGCTTTCTTT. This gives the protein CASSGVGGTEAFF.